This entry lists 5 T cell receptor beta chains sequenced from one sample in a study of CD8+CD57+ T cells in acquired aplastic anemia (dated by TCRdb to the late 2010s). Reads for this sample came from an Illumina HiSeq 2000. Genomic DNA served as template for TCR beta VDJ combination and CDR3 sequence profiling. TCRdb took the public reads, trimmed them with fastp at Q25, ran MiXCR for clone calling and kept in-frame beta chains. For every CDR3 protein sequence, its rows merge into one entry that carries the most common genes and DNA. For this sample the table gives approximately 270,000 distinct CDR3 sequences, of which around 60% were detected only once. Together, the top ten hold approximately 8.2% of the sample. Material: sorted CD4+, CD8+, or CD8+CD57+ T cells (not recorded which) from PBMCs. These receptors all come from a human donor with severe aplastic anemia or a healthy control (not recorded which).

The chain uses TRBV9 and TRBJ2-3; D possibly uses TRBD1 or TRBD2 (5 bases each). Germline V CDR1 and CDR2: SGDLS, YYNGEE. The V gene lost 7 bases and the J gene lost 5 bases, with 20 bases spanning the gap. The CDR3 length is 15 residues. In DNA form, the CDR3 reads TGTGCCAGCTCCCCGGGGCCTGCTTCACAAGATACGCAGTATTTT. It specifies CASSPGPASQDTQYF. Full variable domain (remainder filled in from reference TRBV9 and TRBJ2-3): DSGVTQTPKHLITATGQRVTLRCSPRSGDLSVYWYQQSLDQGLQFLIQYYNGEERAKGNILERFSAQQFPDLHSELNLSSLELGDSALYFCASSPGPASQDTQYFGPGTRLTVL.

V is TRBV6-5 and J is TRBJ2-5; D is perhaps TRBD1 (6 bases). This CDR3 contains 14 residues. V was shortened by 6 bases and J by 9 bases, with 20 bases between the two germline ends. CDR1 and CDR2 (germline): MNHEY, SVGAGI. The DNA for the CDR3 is TGTGCCAGCAGCCCGGGACAAGGGTTACAGCCCCAGTACTTC. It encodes CASSPGQGLQPQYF.

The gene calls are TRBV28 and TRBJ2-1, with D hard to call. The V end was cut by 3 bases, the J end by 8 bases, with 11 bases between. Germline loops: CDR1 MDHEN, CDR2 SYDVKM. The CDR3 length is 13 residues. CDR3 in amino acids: CASSFSNSDEQFF. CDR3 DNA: TGTGCCAGCAGTTTTTCCAATTCTGATGAGCAGTTCTTC.

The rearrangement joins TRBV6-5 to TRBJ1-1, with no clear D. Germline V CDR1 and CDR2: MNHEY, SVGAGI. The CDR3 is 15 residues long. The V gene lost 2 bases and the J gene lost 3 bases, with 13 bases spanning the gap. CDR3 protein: CASSYGGFTDTEAFF. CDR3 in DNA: TGTGCCAGCAGTTACGGAGGCTTTACGGACACTGAAGCTTTCTTT.

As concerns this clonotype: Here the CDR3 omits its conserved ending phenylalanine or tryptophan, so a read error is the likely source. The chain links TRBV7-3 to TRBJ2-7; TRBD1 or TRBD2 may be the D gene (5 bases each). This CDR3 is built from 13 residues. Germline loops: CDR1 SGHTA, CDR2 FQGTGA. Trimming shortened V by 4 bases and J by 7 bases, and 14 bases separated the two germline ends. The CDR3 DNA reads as TGTGCCAGCAGCTGGGGCCACGGGGATGAGCAGTACATC. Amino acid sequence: CASSWGHGDEQYI.